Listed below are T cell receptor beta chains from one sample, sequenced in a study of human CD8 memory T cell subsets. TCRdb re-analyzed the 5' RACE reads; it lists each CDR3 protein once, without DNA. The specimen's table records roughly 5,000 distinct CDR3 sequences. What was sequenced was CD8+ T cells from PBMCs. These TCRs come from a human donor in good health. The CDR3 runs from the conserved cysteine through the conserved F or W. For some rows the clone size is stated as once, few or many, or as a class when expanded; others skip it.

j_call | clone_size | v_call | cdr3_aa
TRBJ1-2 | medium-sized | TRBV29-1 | CSVELTGGSYGYTF
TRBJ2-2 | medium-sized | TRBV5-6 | CASSPGITGELFF
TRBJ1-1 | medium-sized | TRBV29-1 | CNRGAGVPTEAFF
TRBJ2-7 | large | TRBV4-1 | CASSLGQSREQYF
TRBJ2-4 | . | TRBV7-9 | CASSSGQGGNIQYF
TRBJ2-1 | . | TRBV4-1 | CASSQGTASSYNEQFF
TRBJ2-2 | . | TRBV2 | CASITVNTGELFF
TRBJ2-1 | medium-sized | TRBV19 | CASSLAGYNEQFF
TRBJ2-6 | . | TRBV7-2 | CASSPWGSAGANVLTF
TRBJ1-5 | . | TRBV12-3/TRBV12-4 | CASSQGSNQPQHF
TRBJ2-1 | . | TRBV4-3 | CASSQGLSSYNEQFF
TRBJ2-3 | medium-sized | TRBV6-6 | CASRGGAEDTQYF
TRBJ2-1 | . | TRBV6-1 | CASSWTIEQFF
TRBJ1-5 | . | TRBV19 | CASSRTAYSNQPQHF
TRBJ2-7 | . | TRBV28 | CASRREGQTYEQYF
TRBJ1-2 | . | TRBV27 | CASSLTGTGYTF
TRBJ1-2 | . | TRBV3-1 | CASSLRIRRGGYTF
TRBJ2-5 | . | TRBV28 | CASSSLGIEETQYF
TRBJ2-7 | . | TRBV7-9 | CASSSGPSGGYEQYF
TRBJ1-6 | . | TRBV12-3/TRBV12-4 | CASSQTGLNSPLHF
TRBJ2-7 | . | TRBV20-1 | CSARDAGQGTYEQYF
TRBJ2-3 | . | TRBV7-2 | CASSPVAGSTDTQYF
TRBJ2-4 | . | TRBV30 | CAWSTLRPGNIQYF
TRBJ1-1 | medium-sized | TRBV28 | CASSWEVTEAFF
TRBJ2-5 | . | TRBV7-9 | CASSLPFSRKETQYF
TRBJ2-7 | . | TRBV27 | CASGITSGSSNEQYF
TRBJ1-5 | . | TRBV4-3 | CASSQNTHSNQPQHF
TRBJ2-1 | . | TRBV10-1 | CASAGPGDEQFF
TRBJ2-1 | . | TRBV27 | CASRFGGGYNEQFF
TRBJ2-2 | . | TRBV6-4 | CASSDSDAGELFF
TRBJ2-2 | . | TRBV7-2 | CASSSRGGELFF
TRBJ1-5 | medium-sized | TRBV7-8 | CASSSEEGGSNQPQHF
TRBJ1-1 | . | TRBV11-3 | CASSSRSDTEAFF
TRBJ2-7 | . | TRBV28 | CASSPEQGSYEQYF
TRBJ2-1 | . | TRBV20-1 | CSAEDTGGYNEQFF
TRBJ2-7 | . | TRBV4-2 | CASSQEGAGSSYEQYF
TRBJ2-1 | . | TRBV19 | CASSPAWSSYNEQFF
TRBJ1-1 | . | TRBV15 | CATSQFNTEAFF